This T cell receptor beta chain was sequenced for a study of blood T cell repertoires in COVID-19. Study details: Nucleic acid was either cDNA or gDNA, and it came from T cells, B-cell-depleted T cells, or PBMCs.

Germline CDR1 is ENHRY and CDR2 is SYGVKD. The J segment lost 6 bases and the V segment lost 3 bases, leaving 11 bases of the junction unmatched. The CDR3 extends over 17 amino acids. Study processing details: Amplifying reference gene primers gave estimates of nucleated cell counts. The repertoire was sequenced with immunoSEQ multiplex PCR; TCRdb's copy has only in-frame clones and lacks some. The V and J calls and clone size come from that table; D and trimming were worked out from the DNA. The sample lists roughly 200,000 clones, 65% to 85% seen once, with about 4.2% in the top ten. The V gene is TRBV10-3, the J gene TRBJ1-6, with 7 bases aligning to TRBD1. The sequence derives from a man aged 50 or older with active or convalescent COVID-19. The sequenced sample consisted of peripheral blood. The CDR3 sequence is CAISDPHGQAINSPLHF. CDR3 DNA: TGTGCCATCAGTGACCCGCATGGACAGGCTATTAATTCACCCCTCCACTTT.